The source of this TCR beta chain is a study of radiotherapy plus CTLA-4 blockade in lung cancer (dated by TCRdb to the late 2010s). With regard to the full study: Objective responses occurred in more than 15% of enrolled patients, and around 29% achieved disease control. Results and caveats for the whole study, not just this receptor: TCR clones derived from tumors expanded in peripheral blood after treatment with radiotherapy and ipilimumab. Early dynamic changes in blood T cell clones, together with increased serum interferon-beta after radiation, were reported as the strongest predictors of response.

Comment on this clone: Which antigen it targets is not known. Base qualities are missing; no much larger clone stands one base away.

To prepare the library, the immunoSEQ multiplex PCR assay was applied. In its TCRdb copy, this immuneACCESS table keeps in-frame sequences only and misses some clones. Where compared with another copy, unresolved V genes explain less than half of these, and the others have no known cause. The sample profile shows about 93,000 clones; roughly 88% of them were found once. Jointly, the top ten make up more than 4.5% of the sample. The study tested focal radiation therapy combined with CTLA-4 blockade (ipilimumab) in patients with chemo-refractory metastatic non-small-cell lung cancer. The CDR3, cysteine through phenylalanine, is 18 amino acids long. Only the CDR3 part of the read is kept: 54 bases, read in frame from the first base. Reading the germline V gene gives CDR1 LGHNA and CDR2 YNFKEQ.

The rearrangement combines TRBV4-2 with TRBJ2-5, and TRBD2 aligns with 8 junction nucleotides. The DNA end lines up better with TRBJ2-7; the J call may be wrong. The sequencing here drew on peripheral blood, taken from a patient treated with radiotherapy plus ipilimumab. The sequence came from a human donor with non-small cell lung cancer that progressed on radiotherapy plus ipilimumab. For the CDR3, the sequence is CASSLAAPERERSYEQYF. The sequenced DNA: TGTGCCAGCAGCCTCGCGGCACCCGAGCGGGAGCGGTCCTACGAGCAGTACTTC.